A single sample gave rise to the 14 T cell receptor beta chains below, sequenced in a study of blood T cell repertoires in COVID-19. Sequenced by immunoSEQ multiplex PCR; TCRdb stores in-frame clones only, minus some. The sample lists around 140,000 clones; approximately 80% were seen once. Sequenced material: peripheral blood. These receptors were taken from an older woman with active or convalescent COVID-19.

The J gene is TRBJ2-3, the V gene TRBV4-1, with 8 bases that match TRBD1. The CDR3 runs 16 residues. From germline, CDR1 is MGHRA and CDR2 YSYEKL. V shed 4 bases and J 0 bases; nucleotides not matched to a gene: 6. CDR3 sequence: CASSPDRGASTDTQYF. The CDR3, as DNA: TGCGCCAGCAGCCCCGACAGGGGCGCTAGCACAGATACGCAGTATTTT.

V gene TRBV27 combines with J gene TRBJ2-1; 10 bases map to TRBD2. The CDR3 is 17 amino acids. V lost 0 bases to trimming and J lost 3 bases; unmatched junction nucleotides: 5. CDR1 and CDR2 (germline): MNHEY, SMNVEV (reference sequence). The CDR3: CASSLSASGRNYNEQFF. The DNA for the CDR3 is TGTGCCAGCAGTTTATCGGCTAGCGGGAGAAACTACAATGAGCAGTTCTTC.

This chain links TRBV5-1 with TRBJ2-3; possible D gene TRBD2, 6 bases. Trimming took off 1 base at V and 6 bases at J, with 12 bases between the two ends. Germline lookup yields CDR1 SGHRS and CDR2 YFSETQ. The CDR3 loop spans 14 amino acids. Here the CDR3 DNA reads TGCGCCAGCAGCTTGAAGGACTACGGGGATACGCAGTATTTT. Amino acid sequence: CASSLKDYGDTQYF.

V gene TRBV11-2 combines with J gene TRBJ2-3, with 10 bases matching TRBD2. The CDR3 spans 15 residues. Looked up from germline, CDR1 is SGHAT and CDR2 is FQNNGV. With 2 bases clipped from V and 6 bases from J, the junction kept 5 bases outside the gene matches. This chain's CDR3 is CASSLLSGGSDTQYF. Written as DNA, the CDR3 is TGTGCCAGCAGCTTACTTAGCGGGGGGTCCGATACGCAGTATTTT. Combining the CDR3 with reference TRBV11-2 and TRBJ2-3 gives the whole variable domain EAGVAQSPRYKIIEKRQSVAFWCNPISGHATLYWYQQILGQGPKLLIQFQNNGVVDDSQLPKDRFSAERLKGVDSTLKIQPAKLEDSAVYLCASSLLSGGSDTQYFGPGTRLTVL.

This chain connects TRBV13 to TRBJ1-2; 11 bases are a match to TRBD1. CDR3 length: 15 residues. Germline V gene data show CDR1 as PRHDT and CDR2 as FYEKMQ (reference sequence). Germline trimming cut 6 bases from V and 4 bases from J; bases unmatched to any gene: 7. CDR3 nucleotides: TGTGCCAGCAGTCGGGGACAGGGGGAACTCTATGGCTACACCTTC. It is translated as CASSRGQGELYGYTF.

The chain recombines TRBV28 with TRBJ2-5, with a weak D call TRBD1 (5 bases). V was clipped by 8 bases and J by 4 bases, with 17 bases between them. CDR3 size: 14 residues. The germline V gene encodes CDR1 MDHEN and CDR2 SYDVKM. The CDR3, as DNA: TGTGCCAGCCAGCGACGCAGGGAAGTAGAGACCCAGTACTTC. It translates to CASQRRREVETQYF.

Written as DNA, the CDR3 is TGTGCCAGCAGTTATAGCGGGAGAATAGGATACGAGCAGTACTTC. Translated, it gives CASSYSGRIGYEQYF. This rearrangement joins TRBV27 to TRBJ2-7; 9 bases line up with TRBD2. V gave up 4 bases and J gave up 4 bases; unmatched junction bases: 8. Germline V gives CDR1 MNHEY, CDR2 SMNVEV (reference sequence). The CDR3 covers 15 residues.

The chain couples TRBV5-4 to TRBJ2-3; TRBD2 agrees at 7 bases. Trimming removed 4 bases from V and 2 bases from J; junction bases left unmatched: 7. This CDR3 has 15 residues. Germline loops: CDR1 SGHNT, CDR2 YYREEE (reference sequence). CDR3 coding DNA: TGTGCCAGCAGCCCCGGACTAGGCAACACAGATACGCAGTATTTT. It yields the protein CASSPGLGNTDTQYF. Full variable domain (rest looked up from reference TRBV5-4 and TRBJ2-3): ETGVTQSPTHLIKTRGQQVTLRCSSQSGHNTVSWYQQALGQGPQFIFQYYREEENGRGNFPPRFSGLQFPNYSSELNVNALELDDSALYLCASSPGLGNTDTQYFGPGTRLTVL.

The chain employs TRBV6-2 or TRBV6-3 and TRBJ2-1; 9 nucleotides match TRBD2. There are 17 residues in the CDR3. The V gene's germline CDR1 is MNHEY and CDR2 SVGEGT. After removal of 2 bases from V and 0 bases from J, the junction contained 5 bases not matched to a gene. CDR3 in amino acids: CASSYRTSVSSYNEQFF. The CDR3, as DNA: TGTGCCAGCAGTTACCGGACTAGCGTTAGCTCCTACAATGAGCAGTTCTTC.

The V and J genes are TRBV7-9 and TRBJ2-1; D is possibly TRBD2 (6 bases). The CDR3 sequence is 13 residues long. V was shortened by 5 bases and J by 10 bases, with 15 bases between the two germline ends. Germline V CDR1 and CDR2: SEHNR, FQNEAQ (reference sequence). CDR3 in amino acids: CASSAPGGGEQFF. Here the CDR3 DNA reads TGTGCCAGCAGCGCGCCCGGAGGAGGGGAGCAGTTCTTC.

A few counts support this clone. The chain links TRBV10-3 to TRBJ1-1; a weak D match, TRBD1 (6 bases). CDR1 and CDR2 from the germline V gene are ENHRY and SYGVKD. V gave up 3 bases and J gave up 1 base, with 12 bases separating them. The CDR3 extends over 15 amino acids. In DNA, the CDR3 is TGTGCCATCAGTGACCAGGGGTGGGAGAACACTGAAGCTTTCTTT. This gives the protein CAISDQGWENTEAFF.

In its sample, this clone was seen a few times. This CDR3 is CASLGGSYNEQFF. In DNA, the CDR3 is TGTGCCAGCTTAGGGGGCTCCTACAATGAGCAGTTCTTC. V gene TRBV10-3 combines with J gene TRBJ2-1; TRBD1 might be the D (6 bases). The CDR3 sequence is 13 residues long. Germline V gene data show CDR1 as ENHRY and CDR2 as SYGVKD. V lost 10 bases and J 0 bases, leaving 10 bases between the germline ends.

This clone turned up a few times. The same CDR3 arises from other DNA sequences in this sample as well. V gene TRBV5-1 combines with J gene TRBJ1-1; TRBD1 might be the D (6 bases). This CDR3 has 14 residues. The germline gives CDR1 SGHRS, CDR2 YFSETQ. The germline V and J ends were trimmed by 1 base and 3 bases, with 10 bases remaining between them. CDR3 residues: CASSLTGTHTEAFF. Written as DNA, the CDR3 is TGCGCCAGCAGCTTGACGGGGACACACACTGAAGCTTTCTTT.

This clone showed up just once. The chain employs TRBV7-8 and TRBJ2-1; 13 nucleotides line up with TRBD2. The CDR3 extends over 18 amino acids. J lost 3 bases, V lost 0 bases, and 5 bases had no gene match. In germline, CDR1 is SGHVS, CDR2 FQNEAQ. The CDR3 region is CASSLAGTSGTSYNEQFF. The CDR3 nucleotides are TGTGCCAGCAGCTTAGCAGGGACTAGCGGGACCAGCTACAATGAGCAGTTCTTC.